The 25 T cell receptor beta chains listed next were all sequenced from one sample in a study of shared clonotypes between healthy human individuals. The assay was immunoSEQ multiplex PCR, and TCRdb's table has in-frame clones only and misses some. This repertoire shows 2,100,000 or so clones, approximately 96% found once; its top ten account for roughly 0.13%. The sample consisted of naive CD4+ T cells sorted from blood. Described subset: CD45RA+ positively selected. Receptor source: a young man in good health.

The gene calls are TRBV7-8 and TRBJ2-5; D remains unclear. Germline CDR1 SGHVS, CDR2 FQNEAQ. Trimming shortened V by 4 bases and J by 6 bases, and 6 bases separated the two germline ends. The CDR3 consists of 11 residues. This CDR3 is CASSSQQTQYF. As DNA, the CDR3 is TGTGCCAGCAGCTCTCAGCAGACCCAGTACTTC.

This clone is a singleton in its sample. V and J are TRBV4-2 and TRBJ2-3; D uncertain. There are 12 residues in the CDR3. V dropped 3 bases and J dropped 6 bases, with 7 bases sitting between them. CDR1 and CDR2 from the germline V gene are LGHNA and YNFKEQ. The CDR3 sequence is CASSHLSDTQYF. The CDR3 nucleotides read TGTGCCAGCAGCCACCTCTCCGATACGCAGTATTTT.

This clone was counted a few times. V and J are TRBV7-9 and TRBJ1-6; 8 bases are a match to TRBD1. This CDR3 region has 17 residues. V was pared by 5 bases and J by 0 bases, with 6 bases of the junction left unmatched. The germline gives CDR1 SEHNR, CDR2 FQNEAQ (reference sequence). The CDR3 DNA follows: TGTGCCAGCAGCAGAGGACAGGGCAGCTCCTATAATTCACCCCTCCACTTT. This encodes CASSRGQGSSYNSPLHF.

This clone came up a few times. The CDR3 reads CAWSVGISNEQFF. CDR3 DNA: TGTGCCTGGAGCGTTGGGATAAGCAATGAGCAGTTCTTC. The V call is TRBV30, the J call TRBJ2-1, with D unresolved. The germline gives CDR1 GTSNPN, CDR2 SVGIG (reference sequence). V was trimmed by 3 bases and J by 6 bases, leaving 12 bases between them. The CDR3 totals 13 residues.

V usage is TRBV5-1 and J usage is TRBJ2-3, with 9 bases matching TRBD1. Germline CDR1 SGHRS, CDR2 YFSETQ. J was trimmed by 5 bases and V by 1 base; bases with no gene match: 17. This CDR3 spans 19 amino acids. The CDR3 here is CASSLIFGGQGQGRDTQYF. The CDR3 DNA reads TGCGCCAGCAGCTTGATTTTCGGCGGCCAGGGACAGGGCAGAGATACGCAGTATTTT.

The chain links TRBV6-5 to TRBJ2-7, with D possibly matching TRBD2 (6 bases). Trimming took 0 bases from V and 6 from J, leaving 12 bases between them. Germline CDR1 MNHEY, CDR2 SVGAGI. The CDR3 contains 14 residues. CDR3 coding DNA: TGTGCCAGCAGTTACTCTGGAGGGTTGGCCGAGCAGTACTTC. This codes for CASSYSGGLAEQYF.

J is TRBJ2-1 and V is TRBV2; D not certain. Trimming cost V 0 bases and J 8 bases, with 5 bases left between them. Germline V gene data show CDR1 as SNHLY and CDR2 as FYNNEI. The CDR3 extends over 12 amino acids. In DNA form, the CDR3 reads TGTGCCAGCAGTGAAGCGCCCTATGAGCAGTTCTTC. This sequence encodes CASSEAPYEQFF. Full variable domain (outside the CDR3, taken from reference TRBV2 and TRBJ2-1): EPEVTQTPSHQVTQMGQEVILRCVPISNHLYFYWYRQILGQKVEFLVSFYNNEISEKSEIFDDQFSVERPDGSNFTLKIRSTKLEDSAMYFCASSEAPYEQFFGPGTRLTVL.

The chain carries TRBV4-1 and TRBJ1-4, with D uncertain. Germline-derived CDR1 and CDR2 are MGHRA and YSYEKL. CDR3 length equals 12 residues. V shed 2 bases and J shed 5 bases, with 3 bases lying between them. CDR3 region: CASSQRNEKLFF. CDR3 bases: TGCGCCAGCAGCCAAAGAAATGAAAAACTGTTTTTT.

The CDR3 here is CASWDRANTGELFF. The CDR3 coding sequence is TGTGCCAGTTGGGACAGGGCTAACACCGGGGAGCTGTTTTTT. The chain uses TRBV28 and TRBJ2-2; 9 bases match TRBD1. The germline gives CDR1 MDHEN, CDR2 SYDVKM. The trim removed 9 bases at V and 2 bases at J, leaving 4 bases unmatched. The CDR3 extends over 14 amino acids.

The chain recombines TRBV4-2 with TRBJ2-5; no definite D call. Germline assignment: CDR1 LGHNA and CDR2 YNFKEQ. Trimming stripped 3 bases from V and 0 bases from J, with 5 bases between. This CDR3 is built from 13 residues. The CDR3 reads CASSQRNQETQYF. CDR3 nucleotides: TGTGCCAGCAGCCAGCGGAACCAAGAGACCCAGTACTTC.

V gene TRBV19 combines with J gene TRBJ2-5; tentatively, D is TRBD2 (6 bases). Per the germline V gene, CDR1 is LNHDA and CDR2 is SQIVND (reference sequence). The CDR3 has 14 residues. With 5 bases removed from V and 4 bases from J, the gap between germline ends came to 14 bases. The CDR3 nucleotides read TGTGCCAGTAGTCCGGGGGACTGGTTAGAGACCCAGTACTTC. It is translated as CASSPGDWLETQYF.

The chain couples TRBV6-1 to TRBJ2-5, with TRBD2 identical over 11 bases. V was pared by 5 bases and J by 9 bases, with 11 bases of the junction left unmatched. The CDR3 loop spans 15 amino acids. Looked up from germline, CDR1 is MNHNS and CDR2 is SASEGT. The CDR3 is CASSQTSGGRKAQYF. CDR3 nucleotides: TGTGCCAGCAGTCAAACTAGCGGGGGACGCAAGGCCCAGTACTTC.

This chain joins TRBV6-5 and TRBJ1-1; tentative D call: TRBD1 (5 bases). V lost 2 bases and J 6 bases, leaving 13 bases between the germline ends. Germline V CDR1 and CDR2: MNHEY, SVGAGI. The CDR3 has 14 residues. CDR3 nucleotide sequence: TGTGCCAGCAGTTACGGGGCCTTACGCGCTGAAGCTTTCTTT. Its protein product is CASSYGALRAEAFF.

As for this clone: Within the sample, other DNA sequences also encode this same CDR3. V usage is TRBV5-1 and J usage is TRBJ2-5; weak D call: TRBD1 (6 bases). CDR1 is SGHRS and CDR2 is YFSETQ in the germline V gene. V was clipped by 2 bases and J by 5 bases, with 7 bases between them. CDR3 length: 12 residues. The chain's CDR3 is CASSFDRETQYF. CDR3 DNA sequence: TGCGCCAGCAGCTTTGACAGGGAGACCCAGTACTTC.

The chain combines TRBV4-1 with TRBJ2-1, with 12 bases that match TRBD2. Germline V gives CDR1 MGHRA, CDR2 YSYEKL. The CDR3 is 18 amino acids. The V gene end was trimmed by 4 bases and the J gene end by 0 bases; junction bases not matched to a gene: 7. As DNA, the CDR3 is TGCGCCAGCAGCCGCCGCCTAGCGGGGGGGAGCTCCTACAATGAGCAGTTCTTC. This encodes CASSRRLAGGSSYNEQFF.

This CDR3 is CASSFTGTTNSPLHF. The CDR3 DNA sequence: TGTGCCAGCAGCTTTACCGGGACCACTAATTCACCCCTCCACTTT. This chain connects TRBV5-5 to TRBJ1-6, with D possibly matching TRBD1 (5 bases). V was trimmed by 2 bases and J by 6 bases, leaving 12 bases between them. Germline CDR1 is SGHKS and CDR2 is YYEKEE (reference sequence). The CDR3 has 15 residues.

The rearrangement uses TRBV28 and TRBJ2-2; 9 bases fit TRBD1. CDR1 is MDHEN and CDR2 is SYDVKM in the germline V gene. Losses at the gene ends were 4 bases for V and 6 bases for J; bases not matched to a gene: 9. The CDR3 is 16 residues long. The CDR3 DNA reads TGTGCCAGCAGTTCTTGGACAGGGGAATCGGCCGGGGAGCTGTTTTTT. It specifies CASSSWTGESAGELFF.

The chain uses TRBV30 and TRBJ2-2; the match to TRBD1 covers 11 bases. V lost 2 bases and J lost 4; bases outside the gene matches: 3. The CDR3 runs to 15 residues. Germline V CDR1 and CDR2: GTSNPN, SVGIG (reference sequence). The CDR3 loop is CAWSRGQGATGELFF. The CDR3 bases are TGTGCCTGGAGTCGCGGACAGGGGGCCACCGGGGAGCTGTTTTTT. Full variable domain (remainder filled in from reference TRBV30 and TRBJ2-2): SQTIHQWPATLVQPVGSPLSLECTVEGTSNPNLYWYRQAAGRGLQLLFYSVGIGQISSEVPQNLSASRPQDRQFILSSKKLLLSDSGFYLCAWSRGQGATGELFFGEGSRLTVL.

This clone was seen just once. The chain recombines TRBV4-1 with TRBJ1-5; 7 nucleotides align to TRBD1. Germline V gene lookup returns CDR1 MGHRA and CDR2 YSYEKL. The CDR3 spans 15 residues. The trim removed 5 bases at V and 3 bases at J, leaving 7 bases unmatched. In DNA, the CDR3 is TGCGCCAGCAGCACTCGACAGGGCCCCAATCAGCCCCAGCATTTT. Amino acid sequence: CASSTRQGPNQPQHF.

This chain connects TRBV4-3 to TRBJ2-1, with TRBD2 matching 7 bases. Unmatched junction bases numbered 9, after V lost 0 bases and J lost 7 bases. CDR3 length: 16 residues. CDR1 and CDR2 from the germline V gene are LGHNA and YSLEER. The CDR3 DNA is TGCGCCAGCAGCCAAGATACCGGCGGGAGTAAGAATGAGCAGTTCTTC. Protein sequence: CASSQDTGGSKNEQFF.

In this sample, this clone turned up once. CDR3 sequence reads: CASSSGTASGNTIYF. Written as DNA, the CDR3 is TGTGCCAGCAGTTCAGGGACAGCCTCTGGAAACACCATATATTTT. This sequence joins TRBV6-1 and TRBJ1-3, with TRBD1 matching over 7 bases. From germline, CDR1 is MNHNS and CDR2 SASEGT. The CDR3 spans 15 residues. V lost 5 bases, J lost 0 bases, and 4 bases stayed unmatched.

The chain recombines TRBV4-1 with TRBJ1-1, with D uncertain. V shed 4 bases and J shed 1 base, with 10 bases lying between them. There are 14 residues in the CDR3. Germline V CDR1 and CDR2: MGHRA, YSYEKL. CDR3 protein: CASSRYEANTEAFF. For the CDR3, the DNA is TGCGCCAGCAGCCGGTACGAGGCGAACACTGAAGCTTTCTTT.

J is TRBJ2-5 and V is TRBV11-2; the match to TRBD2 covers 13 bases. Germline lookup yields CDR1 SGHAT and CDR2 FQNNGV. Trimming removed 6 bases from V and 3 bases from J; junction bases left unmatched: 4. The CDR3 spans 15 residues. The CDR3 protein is CASSSGTSGKETQYF. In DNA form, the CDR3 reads TGTGCCAGCAGTTCCGGGACTAGCGGGAAAGAGACCCAGTACTTC. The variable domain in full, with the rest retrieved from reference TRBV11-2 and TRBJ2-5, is EAGVAQSPRYKIIEKRQSVAFWCNPISGHATLYWYQQILGQGPKLLIQFQNNGVVDDSQLPKDRFSAERLKGVDSTLKIQPAKLEDSAVYLCASSSGTSGKETQYFGPGTRLLVL.

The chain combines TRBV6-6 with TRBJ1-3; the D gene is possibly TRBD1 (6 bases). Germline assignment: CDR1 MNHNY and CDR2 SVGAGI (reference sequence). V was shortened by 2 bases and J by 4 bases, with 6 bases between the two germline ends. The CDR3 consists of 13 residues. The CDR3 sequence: CASSYGGGNTIYF. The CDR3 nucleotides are TGTGCCAGCAGTTACGGGGGCGGAAACACCATATATTTT.

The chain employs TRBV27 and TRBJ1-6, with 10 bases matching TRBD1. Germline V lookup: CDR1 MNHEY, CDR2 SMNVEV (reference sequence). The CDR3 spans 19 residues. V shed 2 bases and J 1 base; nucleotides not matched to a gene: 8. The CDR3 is CASSLRRGQGYSYNSPLHF. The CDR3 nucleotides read TGTGCCAGCAGTTTAAGGAGGGGACAGGGGTATTCCTATAATTCACCCCTCCACTTT.